This TCR beta chain was recovered during a study of CD8 T cells in Susac syndrome. Study findings and constraints: The number of individuals included in the study's TCR sequencing and HLA analysis was acknowledged as relatively small.

Sequencing of TCR beta drew on CD8+ and CD4+ T cells from blood. Worth noting for this clonotype: The antigen is not known.

The V end lost 3 bases, the J end lost 2 bases, and 11 bases lay between the germline ends. CDR3 length: 14 residues. Germline V CDR1 and CDR2: SGHTS, YDEGEE. An amount of RNA that ranged from roughly 0.45 to 1 ug was reverse transcribed with random hexamers. immunoSEQ multiplex PCR amplified TCR beta CDR3 across 54 Vbeta, 13 Jbeta. TCRdb re-derived calls from the immunoSEQ multiplex PCR reads in MiXCR, one entry per CDR3 protein. The sample shows some 170,000 distinct CDR3 sequences, roughly 95% of them seen only once. This receptor was taken from a human donor in good health. Material: CD4+ T cells from PBMCs. The chain uses TRBV5-8 and TRBJ1-2; D remains unclear. CDR3 in DNA: TGTGCCAGCAGCTGGAGGACGGGAAACTATGGCTACACCTTC. This gives the protein CASSWRTGNYGYTF.